The 14 T cell receptor beta chains reported below all come from one sample, sequenced in a study of blood T cell repertoires in COVID-19. The data were produced by immunoSEQ multiplex PCR, yet TCRdb's version contains in-frame clones alone and is incomplete. The table has some 170,000 clones, 82% seen once; the top ten hold roughly 8.1%. Sequencing was performed on peripheral blood. These receptors were collected from a woman aged 70-85 years with acute or convalescent COVID-19.

The rearrangement joins TRBV15 to TRBJ1-2; D possibly corresponds to TRBD1 (6 bases). Germline V gene data show CDR1 as LNHNV and CDR2 as YYDKDF (reference sequence). V lost 4 bases, J lost 6 bases, and 9 bases lay in between. The CDR3 is 12 amino acids. The CDR3 here is CATSIDRNGYTF. The CDR3 region has the DNA TGTGCCACCAGCATTGACAGGAATGGCTACACCTTC.

The chain has TRBV30 and TRBJ1-1, with 7 nucleotides matching TRBD1. Germline loops: CDR1 GTSNPN, CDR2 SVGIG (reference sequence). The CDR3 runs to 11 residues. The V and J ends lost 1 base and 11 bases, in that order; junction bases with no gene match: 4. CDR3 in amino acids: CAWSAQGRAFF. In DNA, the CDR3 is TGTGCCTGGAGTGCACAGGGGAGGGCTTTCTTT.

This sequence joins TRBV29-1 and TRBJ1-2, with 8 bases fitting TRBD1. In germline, CDR1 is SQVTM, CDR2 ANQGSEA. The junction had 5 bases not matched to a gene; V was cut back by 3 bases and J by 8 bases. The CDR3 contains 12 residues. The CDR3: CSVEGQVMGYTF. In DNA, the CDR3 is TGCAGCGTTGAGGGACAGGTGATGGGCTACACCTTC.

This rearrangement joins TRBV6-5 to TRBJ2-1; TRBD2 aligns across 7 bases. CDR1 and CDR2 from the germline V gene are MNHEY and SVGAGI. Trimming removed 11 bases from V and 10 bases from J; junction bases left unmatched: 17. This CDR3 contains 14 residues. CDR3 region: CACSGGGSGREQFF. CDR3 nucleotide sequence: TGTGCCTGCTCCGGTGGCGGGAGCGGTCGGGAGCAGTTCTTC.

This sequence joins TRBV18 and TRBJ2-3, with 7 bases that match TRBD2. V lost 5 bases to trimming and J lost 2 bases; unmatched junction nucleotides: 4. The germline CDR1 and CDR2 sequences are KGHSH and LQKENI. The CDR3 runs 14 residues. CDR3 nucleotides: TGTGCCAGCTCAGCAGCGGGGACCACAGATACGCAGTATTTT. Amino acid sequence: CASSAAGTTDTQYF. Together with reference TRBV18 and TRBJ2-3, the CDR3 gives the full variable domain: NAGVMQNPRHLVRRRGQEARLRCSPMKGHSHVYWYRQLPEEGLKFMVYLQKENIIDESGMPKERFSAEFPKEGPSILRIQQVVRGDSAAYFCASSAAGTTDTQYFGPGTRLTVL.

The chain combines TRBV6-1 with TRBJ2-1, with unresolved D. The V gene lost 3 bases and the J gene lost 1 base, with 4 bases spanning the gap. The germline V gene encodes CDR1 MNHNS and CDR2 SASEGT. This CDR3 is built from 13 residues. The CDR3: CASSDLSYNEQFF. Written as DNA, the CDR3 is TGTGCCAGCAGTGATCTGTCCTACAATGAGCAGTTCTTC.

V usage is TRBV28 and J usage is TRBJ1-5, with TRBD1 as a possible D gene (5 bases). V dropped 7 bases and J dropped 7 bases, with 20 bases sitting between them. The CDR3 contains 15 residues. Germline-derived CDR1 and CDR2 are MDHEN and SYDVKM. The CDR3, as DNA: TGTGCCAGCATCGATAGAAGGGGACTCGGGCAGCCCCAGCATTTT. This translates into CASIDRRGLGQPQHF.

V gene TRBV12-3 or TRBV12-4 combines with J gene TRBJ1-5; D possibly corresponds to TRBD1 (5 bases). This CDR3 region has 13 residues. Trimming shortened V by 6 bases and J by 9 bases, and 15 bases separated the two germline ends. CDR3: CASSQGRHGPQHF. The CDR3 DNA is TGTGCCAGCAGCCAGGGCCGGCACGGGCCCCAGCATTTT.

This clone has just one count. V gene TRBV30 combines with J gene TRBJ1-6, with D possibly being TRBD1 (6 bases). From germline, CDR1 is GTSNPN and CDR2 SVGIG (reference sequence). V lost 3 bases to trimming and J lost 11 bases, with 14 bases between them. CDR3 size: 13 residues. In DNA form, the CDR3 reads TGTGCCTGGAGAATTCACAGGGCTGCACCCCTCCACTTT. Translating gives CAWRIHRAAPLHF.

J is TRBJ2-2 and V is TRBV24-1, with 8 bases identical to TRBD1. The junction had 4 bases not matched to a gene; V was cut back by 8 bases and J by 3 bases. Germline values: CDR1 KGHDR, CDR2 SFDVKD. This CDR3 is built from 14 residues. For the CDR3, the DNA is TGTGCCACCAAGGGACAGGCGGACACCGGGGAGCTGTTTTTT. Protein sequence: CATKGQADTGELFF.

This chain uses TRBV18 with TRBJ2-7, with a tentative D call TRBD1 (6 bases). Germline-derived CDR1 and CDR2 are KGHSH and LQKENI. Trimming took 3 bases from V and 2 from J, leaving 11 bases between them. The CDR3 spans 14 residues. This chain's CDR3 is CASSPSGQPYEQYF. The CDR3 DNA sequence: TGTGCCAGCTCACCTTCAGGACAGCCCTACGAGCAGTACTTC.

V is TRBV15 and J is TRBJ2-3; possible D gene TRBD1, 6 bases. The CDR3 contains 14 residues. Trimming pared 1 base from V and 4 bases from J, leaving 9 bases between. The V gene's germline CDR1 is LNHNV and CDR2 YYDKDF (reference sequence). This CDR3 is CATSRAPGADTQYF. The CDR3 nucleotides read TGTGCCACCAGCAGAGCCCCAGGGGCAGATACGCAGTATTTT.

V is TRBV2 and J is TRBJ1-2, with TRBD1 matching 8 bases. CDR3 length equals 17 residues. The germline CDR1 and CDR2 sequences are SNHLY and FYNNEI. With 0 bases clipped from V and 4 bases from J, the junction kept 10 bases outside the gene matches. The CDR3 is CASSEARQGATFYGYTF. CDR3 DNA: TGTGCCAGCAGTGAAGCGCGGCAGGGGGCCACCTTCTATGGCTACACCTTC.

This clone was detected only a few times. The chain employs TRBV23-1 and TRBJ2-7; perhaps TRBD2 as D (6 bases). TRBV23-1 is an ORF, with its function uncertain. CDR3 size: 12 residues. Trimming pared 0 bases from V and 6 bases from J, leaving 6 bases between. The CDR3 DNA sequence: TGCGCCAGCAGTCAATCGGAGGGCGAGCAGTACTTC. Protein sequence: CASSQSEGEQYF.